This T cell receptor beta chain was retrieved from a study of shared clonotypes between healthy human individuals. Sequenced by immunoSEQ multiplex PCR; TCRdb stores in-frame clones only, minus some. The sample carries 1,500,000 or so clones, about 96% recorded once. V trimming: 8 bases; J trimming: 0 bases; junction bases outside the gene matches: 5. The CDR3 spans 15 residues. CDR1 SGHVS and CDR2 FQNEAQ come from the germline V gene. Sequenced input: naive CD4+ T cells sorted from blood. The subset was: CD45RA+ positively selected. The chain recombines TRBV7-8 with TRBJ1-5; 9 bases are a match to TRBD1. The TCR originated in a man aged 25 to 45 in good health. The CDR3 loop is CASRRDRDSNQPQHF. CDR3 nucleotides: TGTGCCAGCCGCCGGGACAGGGATAGCAATCAGCCCCAGCATTTT.